This T cell receptor (beta chain) was identified in a study of cytomegalovirus exposure and HLA in healthy donors. The PCR contained 60 Vbeta and 13 Jbeta primers. Libraries were prepared by immunoSEQ multiplex PCR; TCRdb keeps only in-frame clonotypes and omits some of them. Here the sample spans around 60,000 clones, around 80% being singletons. Of note for this clone: Its antigen is unidentified.

The germline V gene has CDR1 SGDLS and CDR2 YYNGEE. The CDR3 runs 14 residues. V gave up 3 bases and J gave up 1 base, with 10 bases separating them. Findings and limits, study-wide: The study flagged around 150 TCR beta chains as cytomegalovirus-associated. Most subjects' HLA-A and HLA-B alleles were reportedly predicted from TCR beta sequences.

The sequence derives from a woman aged 40 to 50 in good health and CMV-seropositive. The rearrangement uses TRBV9 and TRBJ1-1, with D maybe TRBD1 (6 bases). Sequenced material: PBMCs. The CDR3 spells CASSAGQTNTEAFF. CDR3 in DNA: TGTGCCAGCAGCGCGGGACAAACGAACACTGAAGCTTTCTTT.